This section outlines one T cell receptor (beta chain) sequence together with its context. The antigen is not known. Germline is not matched at one junction end, which may reflect a read error. This entry comes from a study of regulatory T cells in long-lasting Graves disease. Time point: persistent/refractory GD, antithyroid drugs over 5 years with positive TRAb. Making the TCR library involved RNA that had been extracted from PBMCs. The authors drew around 9 milliliters of peripheral blood into EDTA tubes. The CDR3 length is 16 residues. In germline, CDR1 is SGHAT, CDR2 FQNNGV. Broader study findings: TRBV28, TRBJ1-2 and TRBJ2-5 were segments that persistent disease favored.

CDR3-region Arm-PCR and iRepertoire HTBI primers produced the TCR beta libraries. TCRdb reanalysed the multiplex PCR reads using MiXCR and keeps one entry per CDR3 protein. The sample consists of fewer than 450,000 distinct CDR3 sequences, 20% to 25% of them appearing once. The source of this sequence is a female donor with Graves disease. The chain joins TRBV11-2 to TRBJ2-7, with TRBD2 identical over 9 bases. The specimen was peripheral blood mononuclear cells (PBMCs), collected when the disease was refractory, from a patient treated with antithyroid drugs. Written as DNA, the CDR3 is TGCGCCAGCAGCATCCGACCGACTAGCGGCACCTACGAGCAGTACTTC. Encoded protein: CASSIRPTSGTYEQYF. Variable domain in full (rest from reference TRBV11-2 and TRBJ2-7): EAGVAQSPRYKIIEKRQSVAFWCNPISGHATLYWYQQILGQGPKLLIQFQNNGVVDDSQLPKDRFSAERLKGVDSTLKIQPAKLEDSAVYLCASSIRPTSGTYEQYFGPGTRLTVT.